This T cell receptor beta chain was sequenced in a study of T cell responses to AZD1222 COVID-19 vaccine. The protocol was immunoSEQ multiplex PCR, while the TCRdb copy is restricted to in-frame clones and leaves out a portion. The repertoire holds about 51,000 clones, with approximately 90% as singletons. Germline V gene data show CDR1 as MDHEN and CDR2 as SYDVKM. This CDR3 is built from 12 residues. V lost 5 bases to trimming and J lost 3 bases, with 5 bases between them. General study results and limits: The study sampled repertoires only after the peak T cell response. Clonal diversity may have been underestimated in mostly white British donors. The span of vaccine-associated CD4 TCRs extended across spike, with dominance at 160-218 and 743-854. Variant regions that are unmutated are reportedly the target of nearly half of spike-specific TCRs.

With regard to this clone: Its antigen is as yet unknown.

The sample consisted of peripheral blood, taken 28 days after the second AZD1222 dose. This clonotype was sampled from an adult who received the AZD1222 COVID-19 vaccine. The J gene is TRBJ1-5, the V gene TRBV28, with D uncertain. The CDR3 region is CASSPFNQPQHF. DNA for the CDR3: TGTGCCAGCAGTCCCTTCAATCAGCCCCAGCATTTT. The full variable domain, rest sourced from reference TRBV28 and TRBJ1-5, is DVKVTQSSRYLVKRTGEKVFLECVQDMDHENMFWYRQDPGLGLRLIYFSYDVKMKEKGDIPEGYSVSREKKERFSLILESASTNQTSMYLCASSPFNQPQHFGDGTRLSIL.